One and the same sample provided the 3 T cell receptor beta chains below, sequenced in a study of blood T cell repertoires in COVID-19. The protocol was immunoSEQ multiplex PCR, while the TCRdb copy is restricted to in-frame clones and leaves out a portion. The data show tens of thousands of clones, with 70% to 85% seen just once and about 39% held by the top ten. The sequenced sample consisted of peripheral blood. These receptors all stem from a woman over 75 with acute or convalescent COVID-19.

The chain uses TRBV9 and TRBJ2-1; 8 bases fit TRBD2. Germline V gene sequence: CDR1 SGDLS, CDR2 YYNGEE. V shed 3 bases and J 4 bases; nucleotides not matched to a gene: 6. The CDR3 length is 15 residues. In nucleotides, the CDR3 is TGTGCCAGCAGCGATAAGGCGGGAGGTTACAATGAGCAGTTCTTC. This translates into CASSDKAGGYNEQFF.

The chain combines TRBV4-2 with TRBJ1-1; perhaps TRBD1 as D (5 bases). Germline-derived CDR1 and CDR2 are LGHNA and YNFKEQ. The V end lost 1 base, the J end lost 5 bases, and 11 bases lay between the germline ends. The CDR3 is 14 residues long. The CDR3 DNA reads TGTGCCAGCAGCCAAGGACCAGGGCGGACTGAAGCTTTCTTT. Translation: CASSQGPGRTEAFF.

This chain links TRBV11-2 with TRBJ2-1, with TRBD1 as a possible D gene (6 bases). V was shortened by 0 bases and J by 4 bases, with 10 bases between the two germline ends. The CDR3 loop spans 15 amino acids. Germline loops: CDR1 SGHAT, CDR2 FQNNGV. The CDR3: CASSLDLGGYNEQFF. CDR3 in DNA: TGTGCCAGCAGCTTAGACTTAGGGGGATACAATGAGCAGTTCTTC.